This is a list of T cell receptor beta chains from one sample in a study of long-term antiretroviral therapy in people with HIV. The method was immunoSEQ multiplex PCR; TCRdb's version includes in-frame clones alone and lacks a portion of them. There are 20,000 to 25,000 clones in the sample; approximately 80% occur only once, and 12% lies in the top ten. The source material was unsorted PBMCs, sampled 0.1 years before starting antiretroviral therapy. These receptors came from a man between 40 and 49 years old with HIV. CDR3s include the opening cysteine and the closing phenylalanine or tryptophan. D genes are given only for firm matches. The listing skips clone size in some rows; elsewhere it reads once, few, many or a size class.

d_gene: -; abundance: -; j_gene: TRBJ2-7; v_gene: TRBV7-2; CDR3aa: CASSLRQGHEQYF; CDR3nt: TGTGCCAGCAGCTTACGGCAGGGCCACGAGCAGTACTTC
d_gene: TRBD1; abundance: -; j_gene: TRBJ2-7; v_gene: TRBV5-1; CDR3aa: CASRAGTGYEQYF; CDR3nt: TGCGCCAGCAGGGCCGGGACAGGCTACGAGCAGTACTTC
d_gene: TRBD1; abundance: -; j_gene: TRBJ1-2; v_gene: TRBV7-2; CDR3aa: CASSLDRGGGYTF; CDR3nt: TGTGCCAGCAGCCTAGACAGGGGGGGTGGCTACACCTTC
d_gene: TRBD1; abundance: -; j_gene: TRBJ2-3; v_gene: TRBV7-2; CDR3aa: CASEFPGQILTSTDTQYF; CDR3nt: TGTGCCAGTGAATTTCCGGGACAGATTCTTACTAGCACAGATACGCAGTATTTT
d_gene: -; abundance: few; j_gene: TRBJ1-2; v_gene: TRBV6-5; CDR3aa: CASNTKTGTPGGYTF; CDR3nt: TGTGCCAGCAATACCAAGACCGGGACTCCGGGAGGCTACACCTTC
d_gene: TRBD2; abundance: -; j_gene: TRBJ2-2; v_gene: TRBV6-6; CDR3aa: CASSPWLAANTGELFF; CDR3nt: TGTGCCAGCAGTCCTTGGCTAGCGGCCAACACCGGGGAGCTGTTTTTT
d_gene: TRBD2; abundance: -; j_gene: TRBJ2-2; v_gene: TRBV7-6; CDR3aa: CASSPRLAGARDTGELFF; CDR3nt: TGTGCCAGCAGCCCCCGACTAGCGGGGGCACGGGACACCGGGGAGCTGTTTTTT
d_gene: TRBD1; abundance: -; j_gene: TRBJ2-7; v_gene: TRBV5-6; CDR3aa: CASSLGTVDEQYF; CDR3nt: TGTGCCAGCAGCCTCGGGACAGTTGACGAGCAGTACTTC
d_gene: -; abundance: -; j_gene: TRBJ2-3; v_gene: TRBV27; CDR3aa: CAIRSLSGEGLGTQYF; CDR3nt: TGTGCCATCCGCTCGCTCAGCGGAGAAGGGTTGGGGACGCAGTATTTT
d_gene: -; abundance: -; j_gene: TRBJ1-3; v_gene: TRBV18; CDR3aa: CASSPETSGNTIYF; CDR3nt: TGTGCCAGCTCACCGGAAACCTCTGGAAACACCATATATTTT
d_gene: -; abundance: -; j_gene: TRBJ1-6; v_gene: TRBV6-5; CDR3aa: CASSSTVGFISSPLHF; CDR3nt: TGTGCCAGCAGTTCGACAGTAGGCTTTATATCTTCACCCCTCCACTTT
d_gene: -; abundance: -; j_gene: TRBJ2-7; v_gene: TRBV7-9; CDR3aa: CASSPGSAYEQYF; CDR3nt: TGTGCCAGCAGCCCGGGATCTGCCTACGAGCAGTACTTC
d_gene: TRBD2; abundance: -; j_gene: TRBJ2-7; v_gene: TRBV5-1; CDR3aa: CASSLTSGPSYEQYF; CDR3nt: TGCGCCAGCAGCTTGACTAGCGGACCTTCCTACGAGCAGTACTTC
d_gene: TRBD2; abundance: -; j_gene: TRBJ2-3; v_gene: TRBV5-6; CDR3aa: CASSLPSSGGTDTQYF; CDR3nt: TGTGCCAGCAGCTTACCCTCTAGCGGGGGCACAGATACGCAGTATTTT
d_gene: TRBD2; abundance: -; j_gene: TRBJ2-1; v_gene: TRBV9; CDR3aa: CASSGRLAGNNEQFF; CDR3nt: TGTGCCAGCAGCGGGCGGCTAGCGGGGAACAATGAGCAGTTCTTC
d_gene: -; abundance: -; j_gene: TRBJ2-7; v_gene: TRBV7-2; CDR3aa: CASSPLDHEQYF; CDR3nt: TGTGCCAGCAGTCCATTGGACCACGAGCAGTACTTC
d_gene: TRBD1; abundance: -; j_gene: TRBJ2-2; v_gene: TRBV7-6; CDR3aa: CASGQGYTGELFF; CDR3nt: TGTGCCAGCGGACAGGGATACACCGGGGAGCTGTTTTTT
d_gene: TRBD1; abundance: -; j_gene: TRBJ1-1; v_gene: TRBV29-1; CDR3aa: CSVEAWDRGTEAFF; CDR3nt: TGCAGCGTTGAAGCCTGGGACAGGGGTACTGAAGCTTTCTTT
d_gene: -; abundance: once; j_gene: TRBJ1-5; v_gene: TRBV5-5; CDR3aa: CASRQGNSNQPQHF; CDR3nt: TGTGCCAGCAGGCAGGGTAACAGCAATCAGCCCCAGCATTTT
d_gene: TRBD2; abundance: -; j_gene: TRBJ2-7; v_gene: TRBV6-5; CDR3aa: CASSYSSSWEGYEQYF; CDR3nt: TGTGCCAGCAGTTACTCATCTAGTTGGGAGGGCTACGAGCAGTACTTC
d_gene: -; abundance: once; j_gene: TRBJ2-4; v_gene: TRBV2; CDR3aa: CASSGSGDIQYF; CDR3nt: TGTGCCAGCAGTGGCAGTGGAGACATTCAGTACTTC
d_gene: -; abundance: -; j_gene: TRBJ1-2; v_gene: TRBV18; CDR3aa: CASSPALNYGYTF; CDR3nt: TGTGCCAGCTCACCGGCGCTTAACTATGGCTACACCTTC
d_gene: TRBD1; abundance: few; j_gene: TRBJ2-2; v_gene: TRBV6-5; CDR3aa: CASSYGTGNTGELFF; CDR3nt: TGTGCCAGCAGTTACGGGACAGGGAACACCGGGGAGCTGTTTTTT
d_gene: -; abundance: once; j_gene: TRBJ2-5; v_gene: TRBV28; CDR3aa: CASSLGGSETQYF; CDR3nt: TGTGCCAGCAGTTTAGGAGGGAGCGAGACCCAGTACTTC
d_gene: -; abundance: -; j_gene: TRBJ2-1; v_gene: TRBV7-9; CDR3aa: CASSLEGAYSYNEQFF; CDR3nt: TGTGCCAGCAGCTTAGAGGGAGCCTACTCCTACAATGAGCAGTTCTTC
d_gene: -; abundance: -; j_gene: TRBJ2-7; v_gene: TRBV7-9; CDR3aa: CASSLTPTEGEQYF; CDR3nt: TGTGCCAGCAGCTTAACCCCGACAGAGGGCGAGCAGTACTTC
d_gene: -; abundance: -; j_gene: TRBJ2-5; v_gene: TRBV6-6; CDR3aa: CASRTPPAETQYF; CDR3nt: TGTGCCAGCCGGACCCCGCCGGCAGAGACCCAGTACTTC
d_gene: TRBD1; abundance: -; j_gene: TRBJ2-7; v_gene: TRBV6-1; CDR3aa: CASRRTGPYEQYF; CDR3nt: TGTGCCAGCAGACGGACAGGTCCCTACGAGCAGTACTTC
d_gene: TRBD2; abundance: -; j_gene: TRBJ2-3; v_gene: TRBV11-2; CDR3aa: CASSLTPSSGSTDTQYF; CDR3nt: TGTGCCAGCAGCCTCACTCCATCTAGCGGGAGTACAGATACGCAGTATTTT
d_gene: TRBD2; abundance: few; j_gene: TRBJ2-7; v_gene: TRBV28; CDR3aa: CASSFGPLAGGTYEQYF; CDR3nt: TGTGCCAGCAGTTTCGGTCCACTAGCGGGAGGGACCTACGAGCAGTACTTC
d_gene: -; abundance: medium-sized; j_gene: TRBJ2-7; v_gene: TRBV7-6; CDR3aa: CASSLAGQSYEQYF; CDR3nt: TGTGCCAGCAGCTTAGCAGGGCAGTCCTACGAGCAGTACTTC
d_gene: -; abundance: -; j_gene: TRBJ1-4; v_gene: TRBV7-9; CDR3aa: CASSLGWGAGGEKLFF; CDR3nt: TGTGCCAGCAGCCTCGGGTGGGGGGCAGGCGGTGAAAAACTGTTTTTT
d_gene: -; abundance: -; j_gene: TRBJ1-2; v_gene: TRBV27; CDR3aa: CASSLLGNDGYTF; CDR3nt: TGTGCCAGCAGTTTACTAGGGAACGATGGCTACACCTTC
d_gene: -; abundance: -; j_gene: TRBJ2-7; v_gene: TRBV11-2; CDR3aa: CASSFGPSVYEQYF; CDR3nt: TGTGCCAGCAGCTTCGGACCTAGCGTCTACGAGCAGTACTTC
d_gene: -; abundance: -; j_gene: TRBJ2-2; v_gene: TRBV4-1; CDR3aa: CASSQKGGLSGELFF; CDR3nt: TGCGCCAGCAGCCAAAAAGGCGGGCTTTCCGGGGAGCTGTTTTTT